This T cell receptor (beta chain) was identified during a study of cytomegalovirus exposure and HLA in healthy donors. Looking at the study overall: A prior analysis found 117 million unique TCR beta sequences from roughly 180 million T cells. An early data release held some 89 million unique TCRs from HLA-typed donors.

In this sample, this clone turned up once. The antigen remains unidentified. Germline CDR1 is SGHTA and CDR2 is FQGNSA. This CDR3 has 19 residues. The junction had 14 bases not matched to a gene; V was cut back by 5 bases and J by 4 bases. Study results and limitations: It was shown in a later analysis that HLA-associated TCR beta chains were more clonally expanded than other, equally common chains.

PCR employed 60 Vbeta and 13 Jbeta primers. Profiled with immunoSEQ multiplex PCR; TCRdb holds only in-frame clones, not every one. The table lists some 200,000 clones, roughly 79% of them singletons. This receptor was obtained from a woman aged 30 to 39 in good health and CMV-seropositive. Sequencing was done on a sample of PBMCs. This chain links TRBV7-2 with TRBJ2-5, with 15 bases lining up with TRBD2. The CDR3 region has the DNA TGTGCCAGCAGCGGTCCGGGACTAGCGGGGGGTACGGCGGGAGAGACCCAGTACTTC. Amino acid sequence: CASSGPGLAGGTAGETQYF.